These 14 T cell receptor beta chains came from one sample sequenced in a study of monozygotic twins with inflammatory bowel disease. From its re-call of the 5' RACE reads, TCRdb lists each CDR3 protein once, without DNA. The specimen's table records hundreds of thousands of distinct CDR3 sequences. What was sequenced was blood. The receptors were sampled from a human donor with ulcerative colitis or Crohn's disease, or a healthy co-twin of an affected twin (not recorded which).

The genes are TRBV12-3 or TRBV12-4 and TRBJ1-2. The CDR3 contains 13 residues. This chain's CDR3 is CASSFQTNYGYTF.

This chain uses TRBV12-3 or TRBV12-4 with TRBJ2-3; TCRdb returns TRBD1, unconfirmable since there is no DNA. The CDR3 is 15 residues long. The CDR3 protein is CASTPRAPQWDTQYF.

The chain recombines TRBV6-2 or TRBV6-3 with TRBJ2-1; TCRdb names TRBD2, which stays unverified in the absence of DNA. Germline values: CDR1 MNHEY, CDR2 SVGEGT. The CDR3 is 16 residues long. The CDR3 spells CASSQPRTRRDGEQFF.

The CDR3: CSVVSWGTRESGELFF. The V gene is TRBV29-1, the J gene TRBJ2-2; TCRdb returns TRBD1, unconfirmable since there is no DNA. The V gene's germline CDR1 is SQVTM and CDR2 ANQGSEA. The CDR3 is made up of 16 amino acids.

This sequence joins TRBV5-6 and TRBJ1-1; there is no DNA to check the TCRdb D call of TRBD1. The CDR3 has 16 residues. CDR1 is SGHDT, CDR2 YYEEEE, per germline. CDR3 in amino acids: CASSSYWTGRGTEAFF.

The V and J genes are TRBV12-3 or TRBV12-4 and TRBJ2-7; there is no DNA to check the TCRdb D call of TRBD2. The CDR3 has 15 residues. CDR3 sequence reads: CASSPRLSPSYEQYF.

The chain uses TRBV20-1 and TRBJ2-2; no DNA is available, so the TRBD2 call from TCRdb remains unchecked. The germline gives CDR1 DFQATT, CDR2 SNEGSKA (reference sequence). This CDR3 has 14 residues. CDR3 protein: CSARAGGNTGELFF.

J is TRBJ2-2 and V is TRBV6-5. Germline values: CDR1 MNHEY, CDR2 SVGAGI. The CDR3 spans 15 residues. The CDR3 spells CASSYRDRYTGELFF.

This chain connects TRBV30 to TRBJ2-7; TCRdb designates TRBD1, a call that cannot be tested without DNA. The CDR3 is made up of 13 amino acids. Per germline, CDR1 GTSNPN and CDR2 SVGIG (reference sequence). The CDR3 loop reads CAWRRTGNYEQYF.

The rearrangement uses TRBV6-1 and TRBJ1-5; no DNA is available, so the TRBD1 call from TCRdb remains unchecked. The CDR3 length is 15 residues. The germline V gene encodes CDR1 MNHNS and CDR2 SASEGT. CDR3: CASRRQNSGNQPQHF.

V is TRBV7-6 and J is TRBJ1-1. Germline V gene data show CDR1 as SGHVS and CDR2 as FNYEAQ. This CDR3 has 15 residues. The CDR3 loop reads CASSVSYPGGTEAFF.

The rearrangement joins TRBV9 to TRBJ2-1; TCRdb's assignment of TRBD2 cannot be checked, as there is no DNA. The germline CDR1 and CDR2 sequences are SGDLS and YYNGEE. This CDR3 comprises 16 residues. The CDR3 loop reads CASSPLAGSSYNEQFF.

The chain recombines TRBV28 with TRBJ2-4; the D gene TCRdb calls, TRBD1, cannot be checked with no DNA. The CDR3 has 14 amino acids. The germline V gene has CDR1 MDHEN and CDR2 SYDVKM. The CDR3 region is CASRPTGAKNIQYF.

J is TRBJ1-6 and V is TRBV7-9; the D call of TRBD1 rests on TCRdb alone, since no DNA is present to check it. In germline, CDR1 is SEHNR, CDR2 FQNEAQ (reference sequence). The CDR3 length is 15 residues. CDR3: CASSLVRGLDSPLHF.